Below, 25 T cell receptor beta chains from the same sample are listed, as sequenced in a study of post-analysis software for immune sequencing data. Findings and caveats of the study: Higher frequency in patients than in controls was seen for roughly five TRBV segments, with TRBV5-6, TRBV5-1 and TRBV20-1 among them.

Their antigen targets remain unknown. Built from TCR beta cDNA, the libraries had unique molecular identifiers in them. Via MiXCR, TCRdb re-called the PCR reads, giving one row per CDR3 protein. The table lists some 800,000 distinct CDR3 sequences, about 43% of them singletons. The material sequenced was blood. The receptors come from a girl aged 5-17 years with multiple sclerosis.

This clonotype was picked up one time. The CDR3 loop is CASSLYRAWDSPLHF. The DNA of the CDR3 is TGTGCCAGCAGCTTATACAGGGCGTGGGATTCACCCCTCCACTTT. This chain uses TRBV7-2 with TRBJ1-6; D may be TRBD1 (6 bases). V lost 2 bases to trimming and J lost 8 bases, with 13 bases between them. The CDR3 length is 15 residues. Germline-derived CDR1 and CDR2 are SGHTA and FQGNSA. Based on the CDR3 plus reference TRBV7-2 and TRBJ1-6, the full variable domain is GAGVSQSPSNKVTEKGKDVELRCDPISGHTALYWYRQSLGQGLEFLIYFQGNSAPDKSGLPSDRFSAERTGGSVSTLTIQRTQQEDSAVYLCASSLYRAWDSPLHFGNGTRLTVT.

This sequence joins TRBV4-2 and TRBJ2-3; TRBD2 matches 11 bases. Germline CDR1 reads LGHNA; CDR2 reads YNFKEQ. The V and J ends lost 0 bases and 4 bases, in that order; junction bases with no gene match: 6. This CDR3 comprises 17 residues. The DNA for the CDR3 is TGTGCCAGCAGCCAAGATTTGGGACTAGCGGTCGCAGATACGCAGTATTTT. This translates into CASSQDLGLAVADTQYF.

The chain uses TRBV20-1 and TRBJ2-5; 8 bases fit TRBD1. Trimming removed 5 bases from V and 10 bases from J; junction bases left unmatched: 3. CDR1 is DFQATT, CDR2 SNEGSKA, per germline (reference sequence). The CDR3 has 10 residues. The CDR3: CSAVQGDQYF. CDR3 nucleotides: TGCAGTGCTGTACAGGGGGACCAGTACTTC.

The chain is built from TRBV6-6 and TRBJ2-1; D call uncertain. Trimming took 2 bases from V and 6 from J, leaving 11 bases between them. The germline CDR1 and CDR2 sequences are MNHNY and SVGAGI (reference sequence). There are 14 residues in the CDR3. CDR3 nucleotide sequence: TGTGCCAGCAGTTACCTTTCCGCCTTCAATGAGCAGTTCTTC. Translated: CASSYLSAFNEQFF.

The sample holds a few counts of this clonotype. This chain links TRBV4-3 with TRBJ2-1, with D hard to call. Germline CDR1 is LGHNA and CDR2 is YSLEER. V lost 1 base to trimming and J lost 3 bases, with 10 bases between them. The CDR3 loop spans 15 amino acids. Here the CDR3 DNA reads TGCGCCAGCAGCCAAGCCCCGGGTCTCTACAATGAGCAGTTCTTC. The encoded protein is CASSQAPGLYNEQFF.

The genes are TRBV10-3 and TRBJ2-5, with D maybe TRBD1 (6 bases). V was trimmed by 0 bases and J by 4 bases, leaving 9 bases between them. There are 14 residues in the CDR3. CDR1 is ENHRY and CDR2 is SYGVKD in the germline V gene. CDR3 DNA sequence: TGTGCCATCAGTGAGTCGAAAGGGGGAGAGACCCAGTACTTC. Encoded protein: CAISESKGGETQYF.

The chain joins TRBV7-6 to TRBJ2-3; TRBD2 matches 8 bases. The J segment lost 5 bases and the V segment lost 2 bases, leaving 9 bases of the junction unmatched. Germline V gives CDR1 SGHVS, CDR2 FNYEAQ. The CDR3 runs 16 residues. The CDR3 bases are TGTGCCAGCAGCTTATATCAAGCGGGAGTTGAAGATACGCAGTATTTT. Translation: CASSLYQAGVEDTQYF.

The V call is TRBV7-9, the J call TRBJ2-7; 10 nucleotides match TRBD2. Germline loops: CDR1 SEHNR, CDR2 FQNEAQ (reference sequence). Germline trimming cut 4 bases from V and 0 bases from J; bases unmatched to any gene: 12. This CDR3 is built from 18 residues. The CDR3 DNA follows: TGTGCCAGCAGCTCCAGGACTAGCGGAATAGCAAGCTCCTACGAGCAGTACTTC. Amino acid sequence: CASSSRTSGIASSYEQYF.

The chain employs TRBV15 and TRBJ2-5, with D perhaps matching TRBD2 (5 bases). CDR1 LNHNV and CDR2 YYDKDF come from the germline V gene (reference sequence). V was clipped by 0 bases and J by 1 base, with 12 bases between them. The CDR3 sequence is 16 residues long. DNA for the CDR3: TGTGCCACCAGCAGAGATCCAGCGGTCCTCCAAGAGACCCAGTACTTC. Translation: CATSRDPAVLQETQYF.

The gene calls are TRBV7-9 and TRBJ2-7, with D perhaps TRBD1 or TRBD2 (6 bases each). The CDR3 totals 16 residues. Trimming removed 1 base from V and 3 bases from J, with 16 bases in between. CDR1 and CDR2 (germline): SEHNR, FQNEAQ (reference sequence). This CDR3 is CASSLETIGGLYEQYF. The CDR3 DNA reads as TGTGCCAGCAGCTTAGAAACGATCGGGGGCCTCTACGAGCAGTACTTC.

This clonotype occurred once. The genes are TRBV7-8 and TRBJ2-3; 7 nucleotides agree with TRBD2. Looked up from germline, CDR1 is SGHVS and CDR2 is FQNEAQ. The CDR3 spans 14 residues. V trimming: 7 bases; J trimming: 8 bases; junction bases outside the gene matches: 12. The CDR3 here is CASTKAGLPATQYF. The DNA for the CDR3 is TGTGCCAGCACCAAAGCGGGGCTACCTGCTACGCAGTATTTT.

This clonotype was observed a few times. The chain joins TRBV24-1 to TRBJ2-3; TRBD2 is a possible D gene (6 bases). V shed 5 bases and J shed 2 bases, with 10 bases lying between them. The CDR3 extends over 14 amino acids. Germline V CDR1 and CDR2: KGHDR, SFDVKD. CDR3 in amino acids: CATSVRGDTDTQYF. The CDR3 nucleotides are TGTGCCACCAGTGTGCGGGGCGACACAGATACGCAGTATTTT.

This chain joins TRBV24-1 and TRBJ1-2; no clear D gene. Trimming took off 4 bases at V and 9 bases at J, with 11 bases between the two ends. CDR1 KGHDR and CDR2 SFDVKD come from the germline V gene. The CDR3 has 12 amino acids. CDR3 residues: CATSDPGGSYTF. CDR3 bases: TGTGCCACCAGTGACCCAGGCGGTAGCTACACCTTC.

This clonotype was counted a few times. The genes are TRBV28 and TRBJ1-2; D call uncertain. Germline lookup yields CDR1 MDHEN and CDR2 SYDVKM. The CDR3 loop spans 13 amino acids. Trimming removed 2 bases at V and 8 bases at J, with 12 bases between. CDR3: CASSLAPASGYTF. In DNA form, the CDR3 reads TGTGCCAGCAGTTTAGCCCCTGCCTCCGGCTACACCTTC.

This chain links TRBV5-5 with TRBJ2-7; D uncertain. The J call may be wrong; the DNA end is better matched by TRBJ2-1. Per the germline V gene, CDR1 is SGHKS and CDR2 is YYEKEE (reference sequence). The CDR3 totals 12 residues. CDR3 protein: CASSPIWPEQFF. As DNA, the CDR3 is TGTGCCAGCAGCCCTATTTGGCCAGAGCAGTTCTTC.

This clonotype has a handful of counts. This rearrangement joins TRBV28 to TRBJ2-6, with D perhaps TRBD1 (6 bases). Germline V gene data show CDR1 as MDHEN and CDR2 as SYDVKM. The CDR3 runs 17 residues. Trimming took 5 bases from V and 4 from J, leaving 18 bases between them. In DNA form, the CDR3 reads TGTGCCAGCAGTCCTAACAGGGTTTTCTCCGGGGCCAACGTCCTGACTTTC. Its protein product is CASSPNRVFSGANVLTF.

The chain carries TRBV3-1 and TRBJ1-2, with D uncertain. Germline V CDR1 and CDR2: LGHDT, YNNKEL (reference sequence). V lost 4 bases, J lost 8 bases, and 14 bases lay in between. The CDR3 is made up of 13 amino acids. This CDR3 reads CASSPDLKRGYTF. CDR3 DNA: TGTGCCAGCAGCCCCGACCTAAAGAGGGGCTACACCTTC.

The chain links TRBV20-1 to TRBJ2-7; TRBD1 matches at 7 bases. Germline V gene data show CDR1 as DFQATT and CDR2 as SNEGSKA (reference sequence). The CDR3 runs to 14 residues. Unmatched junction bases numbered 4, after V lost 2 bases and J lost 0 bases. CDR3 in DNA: TGCAGTGCTAGAAGGACAGGCGACTCCTACGAGCAGTACTTC. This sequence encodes CSARRTGDSYEQYF.

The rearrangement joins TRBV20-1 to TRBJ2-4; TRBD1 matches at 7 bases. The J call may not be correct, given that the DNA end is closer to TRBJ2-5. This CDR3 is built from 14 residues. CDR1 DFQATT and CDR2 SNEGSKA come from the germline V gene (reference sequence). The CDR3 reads CSARDGDSRETQYF. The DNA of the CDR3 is TGCAGTGCTAGAGATGGGGACAGCCGAGAGACCCAGTACTTC.

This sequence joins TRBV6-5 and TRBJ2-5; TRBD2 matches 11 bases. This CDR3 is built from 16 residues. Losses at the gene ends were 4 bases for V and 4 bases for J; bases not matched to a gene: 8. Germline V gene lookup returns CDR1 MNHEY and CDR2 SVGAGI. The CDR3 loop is CASSSLAGGPRETQYF. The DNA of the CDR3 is TGTGCCAGCAGTTCGTTAGCGGGAGGGCCGCGAGAGACCCAGTACTTC.

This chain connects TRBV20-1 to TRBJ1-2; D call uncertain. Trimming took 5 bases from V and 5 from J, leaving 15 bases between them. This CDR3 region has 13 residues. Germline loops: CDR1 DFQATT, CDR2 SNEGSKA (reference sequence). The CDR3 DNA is TGCAGTGCTGTCAACCTGGGAGCTTATGGCTACACCTTC. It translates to CSAVNLGAYGYTF.

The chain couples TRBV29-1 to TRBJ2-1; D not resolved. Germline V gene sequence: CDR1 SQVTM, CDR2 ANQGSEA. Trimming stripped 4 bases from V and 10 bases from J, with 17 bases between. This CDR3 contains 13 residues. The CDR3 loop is CSVATPNSYEQFF. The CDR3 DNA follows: TGCAGCGTTGCTACACCGAACTCCTACGAGCAGTTCTTC.

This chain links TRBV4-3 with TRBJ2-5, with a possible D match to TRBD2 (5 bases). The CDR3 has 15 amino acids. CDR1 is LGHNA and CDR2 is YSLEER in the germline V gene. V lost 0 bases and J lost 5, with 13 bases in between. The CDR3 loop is CASSQEWAGGETQYF. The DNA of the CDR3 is TGCGCCAGCAGCCAAGAATGGGCAGGAGGCGAGACCCAGTACTTC.

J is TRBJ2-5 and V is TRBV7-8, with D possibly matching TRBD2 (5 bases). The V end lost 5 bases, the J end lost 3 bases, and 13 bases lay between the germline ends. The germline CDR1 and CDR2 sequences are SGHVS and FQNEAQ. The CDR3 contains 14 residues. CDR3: CASSPRGRKETQYF. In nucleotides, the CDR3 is TGTGCCAGCAGCCCCCGAGGGCGAAAAGAGACCCAGTACTTC.

The CDR3 region is CSVEIPGASYEQYF. The DNA of the CDR3 is TGCAGCGTTGAAATCCCGGGAGCCTCCTACGAGCAGTACTTC. This chain uses TRBV29-1 with TRBJ2-7, with D tentatively TRBD2 (6 bases). From germline, CDR1 is SQVTM and CDR2 ANQGSEA. The CDR3 loop spans 14 amino acids. Trimming took off 2 bases at V and 0 bases at J, with 11 bases between the two ends.